These 5 T cell receptor beta chains share one sample of origin, sequenced in a study of CD4 T cells in relation to SARS-CoV-2 and coronaviruses. CD4+ T cells from unexposed donors were obtained before the COVID-19 pandemic (2011-2018). The cells were cultured for less than twelve days before CD4+ T cells were isolated. No antigen is known for these receptors. The table came from immunoSEQ multiplex PCR; TCRdb's copy has only in-frame clones and leaves some out. The data show roughly 20,000 clones, with roughly four fifths seen just once and under 25% held by the top ten. Sequences were obtained from CD4+ T cells from PBMCs, cultured in vitro. These receptors originate from a human donor in good health.

The rearrangement uses TRBV4-3 and TRBJ2-3; weak D call: TRBD2 (5 bases). Deletions cut 0 bases from V and 9 bases from J, with 13 bases between. The CDR3 extends over 14 amino acids. From germline, CDR1 is LGHNA and CDR2 YSLEER. The CDR3 reads CASSQDGPRETQYF. The CDR3 coding sequence is TGCGCCAGCAGCCAAGATGGCCCCCGGGAAACGCAGTATTTT.

CDR3 protein: CASRPRGASYEQYF. The CDR3 DNA follows: TGCGCCAGCAGACCTCGGGGGGCAAGCTACGAGCAGTACTTC. The V gene is TRBV5-1, the J gene TRBJ2-7; D possibly corresponds to TRBD2 (7 bases). Trimming took 5 bases from V and 3 from J, leaving 15 bases between them. CDR1 SGHRS and CDR2 YFSETQ come from the germline V gene. The CDR3 covers 14 residues.

This clone was detected only once. V is TRBV9 and J is TRBJ2-1; 11 bases match TRBD2. The CDR3 length is 17 residues. The V gene end was trimmed by 4 bases and the J gene end by 9 bases; junction bases not matched to a gene: 15. Germline V gene lookup returns CDR1 SGDLS and CDR2 YYNGEE. The CDR3 is CASSPPKVSGRAGEQFF. The CDR3, as DNA: TGTGCCAGCAGCCCCCCAAAGGTTAGCGGGAGGGCCGGTGAGCAGTTCTTC. The complete variable domain, with remaining parts taken from reference TRBV9 and TRBJ2-1, reads DSGVTQTPKHLITATGQRVTLRCSPRSGDLSVYWYQQSLDQGLQFLIQYYNGEERAKGNILERFSAQQFPDLHSELNLSSLELGDSALYFCASSPPKVSGRAGEQFFGPGTRLTVL.

The genes are TRBV5-4 and TRBJ2-3; 11 bases line up with TRBD2. From germline, CDR1 is SGHNT and CDR2 YYREEE (reference sequence). V was clipped by 4 bases and J by 8 bases; unmatched bases: 6. This CDR3 has 14 amino acids. The CDR3 nucleotides read TGTGCCAGCAGCCAACTAGCGGGAGAGGGTACGCAGTATTTT. It yields the protein CASSQLAGEGTQYF.

The rearrangement uses TRBV7-2 and TRBJ1-5; D possibly corresponds to TRBD1 (6 bases). Germline CDR1 is SGHTA and CDR2 is FQGNSA. V was clipped by 2 bases and J by 3 bases, with 11 bases between them. The CDR3 has 15 residues. CDR3 bases: TGTGCCAGCAGCTTATTCGCAGGGGCCAATCAGCCCCAGCATTTT. Its protein product is CASSLFAGANQPQHF.